This is a list of T cell receptor beta chains from one sample in a study of cytomegalovirus exposure and HLA in healthy donors. TCRdb's copy holds only in-frame clones and misses some; the assay was immunoSEQ multiplex PCR. This sample has fewer than 90,000 clones, with 90% to 96% found just once. Sample: PBMCs. These TCRs come from a man in his late teens or twenties in good health and CMV-seropositive. The CDR3 runs from the conserved cysteine through the conserved F or W. Each record gives: J gene, D gene, clone size, V gene, CDR3 protein, CDR3 DNA. D genes are given only for firm matches. Only part of the rows carry a size: once, few, many, or a class if the clone is expanded.

j_call: TRBJ1-1
d_call: -
clone_size: once
v_call: TRBV6-5
cdr3_aa: CASSPGGEAFF
cdr3_nt: TGTGCCAGCAGTCCGGGGGGGGAGGCTTTCTTT

j_call: TRBJ1-1
d_call: -
clone_size: -
v_call: TRBV11-2
cdr3_aa: CASSYDRNTEAFF
cdr3_nt: TGTGCCAGCAGCTACGACAGGAACACTGAAGCTTTCTTT

j_call: TRBJ2-5
d_call: TRBD1
clone_size: -
v_call: TRBV7-9
cdr3_aa: CASSLLPGQGPQETQYF
cdr3_nt: TGTGCCAGCAGCTTACTCCCGGGACAGGGCCCTCAAGAGACCCAGTACTTC

j_call: TRBJ2-6
d_call: -
clone_size: -
v_call: TRBV27
cdr3_aa: CASSFIGVTGANVLTF
cdr3_nt: TGTGCCAGCAGTTTCATAGGGGTTACTGGGGCCAACGTCCTGACTTTC

j_call: TRBJ2-7
d_call: TRBD2
clone_size: -
v_call: TRBV4-1
cdr3_aa: CASSHQGLAGSYEQYF
cdr3_nt: TGCGCCAGCAGCCATCAAGGACTAGCGGGCTCCTACGAGCAGTACTTC

j_call: TRBJ2-5
d_call: TRBD1
clone_size: -
v_call: TRBV19
cdr3_aa: CASSMGTGLIETQYF
cdr3_nt: TGTGCCAGTAGTATGGGGACAGGGTTGATAGAGACCCAGTACTTC

j_call: TRBJ1-1
d_call: TRBD1
clone_size: -
v_call: TRBV19
cdr3_aa: CASSMEGAGLNTEAFF
cdr3_nt: TGTGCCAGTAGTATGGAGGGGGCAGGGCTGAACACTGAAGCTTTCTTT

j_call: TRBJ2-7
d_call: -
clone_size: -
v_call: TRBV14
cdr3_aa: CASSQGGTYYEQYF
cdr3_nt: TGTGCCAGCAGCCAAGGGGGGACTTATTACGAGCAGTACTTC

j_call: TRBJ2-1
d_call: TRBD2
clone_size: -
v_call: TRBV29-1
cdr3_aa: CSGIPSGGSYNEQFF
cdr3_nt: TGCAGCGGGATACCTAGCGGGGGTTCCTACAATGAGCAGTTCTTC

j_call: TRBJ2-7
d_call: -
clone_size: -
v_call: TRBV27
cdr3_aa: CASSLSHRSSYEQYF
cdr3_nt: TGTGCCAGCAGTTTGAGTCACAGGAGCTCCTACGAGCAGTACTTC

j_call: TRBJ1-5
d_call: -
clone_size: -
v_call: TRBV6-1
cdr3_aa: CASSVGGPQHF
cdr3_nt: TGTGCCAGCAGCGTAGGCGGACCCCAGCATTTT

j_call: TRBJ2-3
d_call: TRBD1
clone_size: -
v_call: TRBV18
cdr3_aa: CASSPFSGTGGTDTQYF
cdr3_nt: TGTGCCAGCTCACCTTTTTCCGGGACAGGGGGCACAGATACGCAGTATTTT

j_call: TRBJ1-1
d_call: -
clone_size: -
v_call: TRBV7-9
cdr3_aa: CASSLGGSRNTEAFF
cdr3_nt: TGTGCCAGCAGCTTAGGAGGGAGTCGGAACACTGAAGCTTTCTTT

j_call: TRBJ1-1
d_call: -
clone_size: -
v_call: TRBV10-3
cdr3_aa: CAISEYRDTVNTEAFF
cdr3_nt: TGTGCCATCAGTGAGTACAGGGACACAGTGAACACTGAAGCTTTCTTT

j_call: TRBJ2-1
d_call: TRBD2
clone_size: -
v_call: TRBV5-1
cdr3_aa: CASSLAGTSGRADEQFF
cdr3_nt: TGCGCCAGCAGCTTGGCCGGTACTAGCGGGAGGGCCGATGAGCAGTTCTTC

j_call: TRBJ1-1
d_call: -
clone_size: -
v_call: TRBV28
cdr3_aa: CASSFRGRTEAFF
cdr3_nt: TGTGCCAGCAGTTTCAGGGGCCGGACTGAAGCTTTCTTT

j_call: TRBJ2-7
d_call: -
clone_size: -
v_call: TRBV6-5
cdr3_aa: CASSYSTSRTAYEQYF
cdr3_nt: TGTGCCAGCAGTTACTCGACTAGTCGTACTGCCTACGAGCAGTACTTC

j_call: TRBJ2-7
d_call: -
clone_size: -
v_call: TRBV5-1
cdr3_aa: CASSLVLVGPENEQYF
cdr3_nt: TGCGCCAGCAGCTTGGTTCTGGTGGGCCCCGAGAACGAGCAGTACTTC

j_call: TRBJ1-1
d_call: TRBD1
clone_size: -
v_call: TRBV10-3
cdr3_aa: CATVRDRGSVNTEAFF
cdr3_nt: TGTGCCACCGTCCGGGACAGGGGTTCTGTGAACACTGAAGCTTTCTTT

j_call: TRBJ2-3
d_call: -
clone_size: -
v_call: TRBV4-2
cdr3_aa: CASSSSGWGDTQYF
cdr3_nt: TGTGCCAGCAGCAGTAGCGGATGGGGAGATACGCAGTATTTT

j_call: TRBJ2-1
d_call: -
clone_size: -
v_call: TRBV19
cdr3_aa: CASSIVESSYNEQFF
cdr3_nt: TGTGCCAGTAGTATCGTCGAGAGCTCCTACAATGAGCAGTTCTTC

j_call: TRBJ2-7
d_call: TRBD2
clone_size: -
v_call: TRBV7-2
cdr3_aa: CASSPNPLAGGYF
cdr3_nt: TGTGCCAGCAGCCCAAACCCACTAGCGGGAGGATACTTC

j_call: TRBJ2-7
d_call: TRBD1
clone_size: -
v_call: TRBV30
cdr3_aa: CAWTPGTGAYEQYF
cdr3_nt: TGTGCCTGGACCCCCGGGACAGGGGCCTACGAGCAGTACTTC

j_call: TRBJ2-7
d_call: -
clone_size: -
v_call: TRBV6-5
cdr3_aa: CASSYYGGIYEQYF
cdr3_nt: TGTGCCAGCAGTTATTATGGGGGGATCTACGAGCAGTACTTC

j_call: TRBJ2-1
d_call: TRBD2
clone_size: -
v_call: TRBV6-5
cdr3_aa: CASSRLAASYNEQFF
cdr3_nt: TGTGCCAGCAGCCGTCTAGCGGCCTCCTACAATGAGCAGTTCTTC

j_call: TRBJ2-3
d_call: -
clone_size: -
v_call: TRBV30
cdr3_aa: CAWSGTGKTQYF
cdr3_nt: TGTGCCTGGAGTGGAACAGGGAAAACGCAGTATTTT

j_call: TRBJ1-1
d_call: TRBD1
clone_size: once
v_call: TRBV6-4
cdr3_aa: CASSPDRGDTEAFF
cdr3_nt: TGTGCCAGCAGCCCCGACAGGGGTGACACTGAAGCTTTCTTT

j_call: TRBJ2-3
d_call: -
clone_size: once
v_call: TRBV7-2
cdr3_aa: CASSLGTSTDTQYF
cdr3_nt: TGTGCCAGCAGCTTAGGGACTAGCACAGATACGCAGTATTTT

j_call: TRBJ1-5
d_call: TRBD1
clone_size: -
v_call: TRBV7-3
cdr3_aa: CASSSYRGYQPQHF
cdr3_nt: TGTGCCAGCAGCTCCTACAGGGGGTATCAGCCCCAGCATTTT

j_call: TRBJ2-2
d_call: -
clone_size: -
v_call: TRBV15
cdr3_aa: CATSRDPQDSFNTGELFF
cdr3_nt: TGTGCCACCAGCAGAGATCCCCAGGACAGCTTTAACACCGGGGAGCTGTTTTTT

j_call: TRBJ2-7
d_call: TRBD2
clone_size: -
v_call: TRBV28
cdr3_aa: CASRSPASGTYEQYF
cdr3_nt: TGTGCCAGCAGAAGCCCGGCTAGCGGGACCTACGAGCAGTACTTC

j_call: TRBJ1-1
d_call: -
clone_size: -
v_call: TRBV29-1
cdr3_aa: CSVEVRGTMNTEAFF
cdr3_nt: TGCAGCGTTGAAGTGAGGGGGACAATGAACACTGAAGCTTTCTTT

j_call: TRBJ2-7
d_call: -
clone_size: once
v_call: TRBV5-5
cdr3_aa: CASSEGNALYEQYF
cdr3_nt: TGTGCCAGCAGCGAGGGTAACGCGCTCTACGAGCAGTACTTC

j_call: TRBJ2-7
d_call: -
clone_size: -
v_call: TRBV6-6
cdr3_aa: CASSSYYEQYF
cdr3_nt: TGTGCCAGCAGTTCCTACTACGAGCAGTACTTC

j_call: TRBJ2-1
d_call: TRBD2
clone_size: -
v_call: TRBV27
cdr3_aa: CASSTAGAYNEQFF
cdr3_nt: TGTGCCAGCAGTACAGCGGGAGCATACAATGAGCAGTTCTTC

j_call: TRBJ2-7
d_call: TRBD1
clone_size: -
v_call: TRBV7-9
cdr3_aa: CASSSPDRKPYEQYF
cdr3_nt: TGTGCCAGCAGCTCCCCGGACAGGAAACCCTACGAGCAGTACTTC

j_call: TRBJ2-2
d_call: TRBD2
clone_size: -
v_call: TRBV7-9
cdr3_aa: CASSWALTSGSETGELFF
cdr3_nt: TGTGCCAGCAGCTGGGCCCTGACTAGCGGGAGTGAAACCGGGGAGCTGTTTTTT

j_call: TRBJ2-7
d_call: -
clone_size: once
v_call: TRBV28
cdr3_aa: CASISGFNYEQYF
cdr3_nt: TGTGCCAGCATAAGCGGGTTTAACTACGAGCAGTACTTC

j_call: TRBJ1-4
d_call: TRBD1
clone_size: -
v_call: TRBV30
cdr3_aa: CAWTTGGSDEKLFF
cdr3_nt: TGTGCCTGGACTACAGGGGGCTCGGATGAAAAACTGTTTTTT

j_call: TRBJ1-1
d_call: TRBD1
clone_size: -
v_call: TRBV6-5
cdr3_aa: CASSPGQGYTEAFF
cdr3_nt: TGTGCCAGCAGCCCGGGACAGGGGTACACTGAAGCTTTCTTT

j_call: TRBJ1-2
d_call: -
clone_size: -
v_call: TRBV6-5
cdr3_aa: CASSYSGQSFYGYTF
cdr3_nt: TGTGCCAGCAGTTACTCGGGGCAGTCTTTCTATGGCTACACCTTC

j_call: TRBJ1-1
d_call: TRBD1
clone_size: -
v_call: TRBV27
cdr3_aa: CASRLHSGTGGLNTEAFF
cdr3_nt: TGTGCCAGCAGGCTCCACTCCGGGACAGGGGGCCTCAACACTGAAGCTTTCTTT

j_call: TRBJ2-3
d_call: -
clone_size: -
v_call: TRBV19
cdr3_aa: CATYGQNQEENTQYF
cdr3_nt: TGTGCCACCTACGGCCAAAACCAAGAGGAAAATACGCAGTATTTT

j_call: TRBJ1-2
d_call: -
clone_size: -
v_call: TRBV6-1
cdr3_aa: CASSEALYGYTF
cdr3_nt: TGTGCCAGCAGTGAAGCCCTGTATGGCTACACCTTC

j_call: TRBJ2-7
d_call: -
clone_size: -
v_call: TRBV5-1
cdr3_aa: CASSLVPYEQYF
cdr3_nt: TGCGCCAGCAGCTTGGTTCCGTACGAGCAGTACTTC

j_call: TRBJ2-7
d_call: -
clone_size: -
v_call: TRBV7-7
cdr3_aa: CASSLGSGYEQYF
cdr3_nt: TGTGCTAGCAGCTTAGGTAGCGGCTACGAGCAGTACTTC

j_call: TRBJ2-1
d_call: TRBD2
clone_size: -
v_call: TRBV7-2
cdr3_aa: CASSPSTSGTYNEQFF
cdr3_nt: TGTGCCAGCAGCCCGTCGACTAGCGGGACGTACAATGAGCAGTTCTTC

j_call: TRBJ2-7
d_call: TRBD2
clone_size: -
v_call: TRBV10-3
cdr3_aa: CAALAGAGEQYF
cdr3_nt: TGCGCGGCCTTGGCGGGAGCGGGAGAGCAGTACTTC

j_call: TRBJ1-2
d_call: -
clone_size: few
v_call: TRBV10-3
cdr3_aa: CAISESRGYGYTF
cdr3_nt: TGTGCCATCAGTGAGTCTAGAGGCTATGGCTACACCTTC

j_call: TRBJ1-2
d_call: -
clone_size: -
v_call: TRBV6-5
cdr3_aa: CASRGLYGYTF
cdr3_nt: TGTGCCAGCAGGGGACTTTATGGCTACACCTTC

j_call: TRBJ2-1
d_call: TRBD1
clone_size: -
v_call: TRBV28
cdr3_aa: CASSFPRMSGTGGDELSSYNEQFF
cdr3_nt: TGTGCCAGCAGTTTCCCTCGGATGTCCGGGACAGGGGGCGATGAACTTAGCTCCTACAATGAGCAGTTCTTC

j_call: TRBJ1-4
d_call: -
clone_size: -
v_call: TRBV10-1
cdr3_aa: CASSGQENEKLFF
cdr3_nt: TGCGCCAGCAGTGGGCAGGAAAATGAAAAACTGTTTTTT

j_call: TRBJ2-5
d_call: -
clone_size: -
v_call: TRBV5-1
cdr3_aa: CASSLASGEETQYF
cdr3_nt: TGCGCCAGCAGCTTGGCTTCAGGGGAAGAGACCCAGTACTTC

j_call: TRBJ2-1
d_call: TRBD2
clone_size: -
v_call: TRBV27
cdr3_aa: CASSALRDYPYNEQFF
cdr3_nt: TGTGCCAGCAGTGCCCTCCGGGACTACCCCTACAATGAGCAGTTCTTC

j_call: TRBJ2-1
d_call: TRBD1
clone_size: -
v_call: TRBV4-1
cdr3_aa: CASSQQRQGYNEQFF
cdr3_nt: TGCGCCAGCAGCCAACAAAGACAGGGCTACAATGAGCAGTTCTTC

j_call: TRBJ2-3
d_call: -
clone_size: -
v_call: TRBV27
cdr3_aa: CASSSDLGGPGPDTQYF
cdr3_nt: TGTGCCAGCAGTTCGGACCTAGGGGGTCCAGGTCCAGATACGCAGTATTTT

j_call: TRBJ2-2
d_call: -
clone_size: -
v_call: TRBV7-7
cdr3_aa: CASSLATTGELFF
cdr3_nt: TGTGCTAGCAGCTTAGCTACAACCGGGGAGCTGTTTTTT

j_call: TRBJ1-4
d_call: -
clone_size: -
v_call: TRBV9
cdr3_aa: CASTRDQGLSEKLFF
cdr3_nt: TGTGCCAGCACCCGAGACCAGGGATTAAGTGAAAAACTGTTTTTT

j_call: TRBJ1-4
d_call: TRBD1
clone_size: -
v_call: TRBV9
cdr3_aa: CASSPPGQGALGREKLFF
cdr3_nt: TGTGCCAGCAGCCCCCCGGGGCAGGGGGCTTTGGGGCGTGAAAAACTGTTTTTT